A single T cell receptor (beta chain) is shown here with its context. These data originate in a study of blood T cell repertoires in COVID-19. Study-wide context: Researchers got acute and convalescent COVID-19 samples from the United States, Italy and Spain. Nucleic acid was either cDNA or gDNA, and it came from T cells, B-cell-depleted T cells, or PBMCs.

V lost 1 base to trimming and J lost 3 bases, with 10 bases between them. The CDR3 sequence is 14 residues long. The germline V gene encodes CDR1 SGDLS and CDR2 YYNGEE. Original processing notes: Reference gene primer amplification gave estimated nucleated cell counts. Using immunoSEQ multiplex PCR, the repertoire was profiled, and TCRdb retains in-frame clones only, with some absent. The V and J calls and clone size were taken over from that table, and D and trimming were inferred from the DNA. The sample shows 300,000 to 350,000 clones, 87% of them seen only once. This TCR derives from a man aged 18 to 30 with active or convalescent COVID-19. The J gene is TRBJ1-2, the V gene TRBV9, with D possibly matching TRBD1 (5 bases). Sequencing was performed on peripheral blood. CDR3 protein: CASSVSGGHYGYTF. CDR3 sequence (DNA): TGTGCCAGCAGCGTATCCGGGGGTCACTATGGCTACACCTTC.